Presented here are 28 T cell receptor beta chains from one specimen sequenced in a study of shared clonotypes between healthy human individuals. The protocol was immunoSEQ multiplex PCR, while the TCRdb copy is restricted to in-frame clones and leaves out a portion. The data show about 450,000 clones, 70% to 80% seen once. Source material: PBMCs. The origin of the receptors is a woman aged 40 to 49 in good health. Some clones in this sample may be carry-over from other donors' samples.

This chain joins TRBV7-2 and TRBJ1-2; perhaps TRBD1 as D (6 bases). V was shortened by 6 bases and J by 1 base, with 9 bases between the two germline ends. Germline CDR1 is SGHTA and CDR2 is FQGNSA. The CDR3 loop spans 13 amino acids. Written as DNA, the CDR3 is TGTGCCAGCAGTCACAGGGTTAACTATGGCTACACCTTC. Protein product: CASSHRVNYGYTF.

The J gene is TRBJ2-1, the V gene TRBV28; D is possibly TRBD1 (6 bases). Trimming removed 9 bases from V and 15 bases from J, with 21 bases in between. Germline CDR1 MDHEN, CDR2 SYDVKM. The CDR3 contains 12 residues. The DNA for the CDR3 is TGTGCCAGTGGGTTGGGGCAGGGGCGATCGTTCTTC. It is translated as CASGLGQGRSFF.

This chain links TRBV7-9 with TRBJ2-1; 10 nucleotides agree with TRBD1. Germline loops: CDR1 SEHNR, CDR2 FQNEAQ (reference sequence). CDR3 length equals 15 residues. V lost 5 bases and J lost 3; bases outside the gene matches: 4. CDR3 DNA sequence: TGTGCCAGCAGCGGGGACAGGGGCGTCTACAATGAGCAGTTCTTC. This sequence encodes CASSGDRGVYNEQFF.

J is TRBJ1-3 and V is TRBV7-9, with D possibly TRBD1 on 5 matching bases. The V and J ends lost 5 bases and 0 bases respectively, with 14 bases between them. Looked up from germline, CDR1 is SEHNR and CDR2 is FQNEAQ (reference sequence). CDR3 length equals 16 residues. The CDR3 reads CASSLRDGDSGNTIYF. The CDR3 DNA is TGTGCCAGCAGCCTCCGGGACGGCGACTCTGGAAACACCATATATTTT.

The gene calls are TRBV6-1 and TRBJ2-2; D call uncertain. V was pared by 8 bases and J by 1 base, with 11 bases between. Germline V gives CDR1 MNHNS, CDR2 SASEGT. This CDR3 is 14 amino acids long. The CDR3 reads CASSIPGNTGELFF. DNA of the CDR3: TGTGCCAGCTCCATTCCGGGGAACACCGGGGAGCTGTTTTTT.

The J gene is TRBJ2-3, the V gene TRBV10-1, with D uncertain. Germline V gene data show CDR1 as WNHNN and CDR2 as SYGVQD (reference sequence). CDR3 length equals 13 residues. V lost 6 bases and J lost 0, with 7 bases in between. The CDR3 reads CASSRQSTDTQYF. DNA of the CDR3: TGCGCCAGCAGCCGACAAAGCACAGATACGCAGTATTTT.

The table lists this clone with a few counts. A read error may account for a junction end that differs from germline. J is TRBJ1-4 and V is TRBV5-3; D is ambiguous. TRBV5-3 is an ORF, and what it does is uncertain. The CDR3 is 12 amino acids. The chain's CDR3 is CARSALCEGSDF. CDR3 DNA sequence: TGTGCCAGAAGCGCCCTATGCGAGGGTTCAGATTTT.

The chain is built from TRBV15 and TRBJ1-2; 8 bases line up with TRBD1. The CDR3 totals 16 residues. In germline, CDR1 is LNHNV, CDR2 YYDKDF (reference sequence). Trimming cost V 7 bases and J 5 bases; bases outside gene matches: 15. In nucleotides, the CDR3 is TGTGCCACCACGATCGGACAGGGCGATCTAGGGTATGGCTACACCTTC. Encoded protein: CATTIGQGDLGYGYTF.

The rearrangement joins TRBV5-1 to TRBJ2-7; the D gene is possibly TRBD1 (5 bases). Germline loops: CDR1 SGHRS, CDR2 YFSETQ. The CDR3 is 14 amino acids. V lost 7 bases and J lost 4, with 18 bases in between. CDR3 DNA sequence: TGCGCCAGCCAGGCGCAGGGATCAAGTTACGAGCAGTACTTC. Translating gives CASQAQGSSYEQYF.

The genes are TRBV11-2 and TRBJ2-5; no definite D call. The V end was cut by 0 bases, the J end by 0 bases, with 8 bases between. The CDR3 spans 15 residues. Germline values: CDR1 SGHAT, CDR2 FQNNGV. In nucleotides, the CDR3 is TGTGCCAGCAGCTTAGAACAGATGTACCAAGAGACCCAGTACTTC. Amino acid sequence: CASSLEQMYQETQYF.

In DNA, the CDR3 is TGTGCCAGCAGTGCCTCAGGGGGAGATTATTCTGAAGCTTTCTTT. It encodes CASSASGGDYSEAFF. This chain joins TRBV6-4 and TRBJ1-1; 7 bases agree with TRBD1. This CDR3 contains 15 residues. Germline CDR1 is MRHNA and CDR2 is SNTAGT. V shed 4 bases, J shed 6 bases, and the junction held 11 bases outside the gene matches.

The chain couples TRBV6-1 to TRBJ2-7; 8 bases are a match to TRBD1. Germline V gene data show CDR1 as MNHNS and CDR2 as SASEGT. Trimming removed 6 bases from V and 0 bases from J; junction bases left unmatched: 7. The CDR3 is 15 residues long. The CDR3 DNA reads TGTGCCAGCAGGGCCGGGACAGGAAACTCCTACGAGCAGTACTTC. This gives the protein CASRAGTGNSYEQYF.

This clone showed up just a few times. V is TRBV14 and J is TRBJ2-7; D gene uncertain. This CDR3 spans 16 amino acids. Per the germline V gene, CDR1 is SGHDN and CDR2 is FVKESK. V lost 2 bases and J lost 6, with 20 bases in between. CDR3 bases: TGTGCCAGCAGCCAACTGGGGTTAAGGGTCGTTGCCGAGCAGTACTTC. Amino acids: CASSQLGLRVVAEQYF. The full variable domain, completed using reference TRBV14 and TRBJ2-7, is EAGVTQFPSHSVIEKGQTVTLRCDPISGHDNLYWYRRVMGKEIKFLLHFVKESKQDESGMPNNRFLAERTGGTYSTLKVQPAELEDSGVYFCASSQLGLRVVAEQYFGPGTRLTVT.

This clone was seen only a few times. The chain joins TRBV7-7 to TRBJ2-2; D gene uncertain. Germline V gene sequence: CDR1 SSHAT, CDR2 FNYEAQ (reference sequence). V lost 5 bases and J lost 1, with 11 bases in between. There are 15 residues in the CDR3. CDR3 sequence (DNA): TGTGCCAGCAGCAGCAACGACGGGAACACCGGGGAGCTGTTTTTT. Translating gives CASSSNDGNTGELFF.

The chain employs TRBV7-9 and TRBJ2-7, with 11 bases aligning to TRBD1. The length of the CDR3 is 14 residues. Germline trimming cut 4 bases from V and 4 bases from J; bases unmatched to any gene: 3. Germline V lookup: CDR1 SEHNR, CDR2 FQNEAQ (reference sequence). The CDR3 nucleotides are TGTGCCAGCAGCTCTGGACAGGGGGCGTACGAGCAGTACTTC. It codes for CASSSGQGAYEQYF.

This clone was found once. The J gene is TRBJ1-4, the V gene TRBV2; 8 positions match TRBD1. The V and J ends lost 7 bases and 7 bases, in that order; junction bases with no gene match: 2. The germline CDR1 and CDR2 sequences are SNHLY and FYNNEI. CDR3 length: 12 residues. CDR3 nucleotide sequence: TGTGCCAGCAAAGGGACAGGTGAAAAACTGTTTTTT. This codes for CASKGTGEKLFF.

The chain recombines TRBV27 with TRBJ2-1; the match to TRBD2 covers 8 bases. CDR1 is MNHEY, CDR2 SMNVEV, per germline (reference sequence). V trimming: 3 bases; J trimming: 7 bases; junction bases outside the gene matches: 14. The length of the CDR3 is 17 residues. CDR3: CASSLGEQREMENEQFF. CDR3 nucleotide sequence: TGTGCCAGCAGTTTGGGGGAGCAGCGGGAGATGGAGAATGAGCAGTTCTTC.

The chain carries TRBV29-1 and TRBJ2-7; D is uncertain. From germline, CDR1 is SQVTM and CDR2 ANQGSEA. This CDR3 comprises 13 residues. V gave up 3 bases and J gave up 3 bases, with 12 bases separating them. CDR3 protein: CSVESTGRYEQYF. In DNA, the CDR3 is TGCAGCGTTGAGAGTACTGGGCGCTACGAGCAGTACTTC.

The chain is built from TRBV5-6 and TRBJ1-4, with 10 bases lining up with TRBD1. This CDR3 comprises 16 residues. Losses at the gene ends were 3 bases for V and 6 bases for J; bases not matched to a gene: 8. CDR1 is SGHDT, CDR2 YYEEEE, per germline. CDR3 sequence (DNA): TGTGCCAGCAGCTCCGAAACCGGGACAGGGGATGAAAAACTGTTTTTT. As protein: CASSSETGTGDEKLFF.

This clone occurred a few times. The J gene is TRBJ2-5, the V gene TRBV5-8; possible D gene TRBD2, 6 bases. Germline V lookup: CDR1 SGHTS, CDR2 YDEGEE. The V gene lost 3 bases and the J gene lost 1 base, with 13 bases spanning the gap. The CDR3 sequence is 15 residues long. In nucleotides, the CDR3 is TGTGCCAGCAGCTCCGGGACTGGAGGCCAAGAGACCCAGTACTTC. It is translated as CASSSGTGGQETQYF.

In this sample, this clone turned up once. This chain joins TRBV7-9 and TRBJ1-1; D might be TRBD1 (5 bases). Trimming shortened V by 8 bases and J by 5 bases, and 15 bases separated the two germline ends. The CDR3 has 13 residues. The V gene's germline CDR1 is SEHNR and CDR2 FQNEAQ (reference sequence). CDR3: CASVAGLLTEAFF. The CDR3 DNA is TGTGCCAGCGTTGCAGGGCTATTGACTGAAGCTTTCTTT. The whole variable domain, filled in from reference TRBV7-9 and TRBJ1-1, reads DTGVSQNPRHKITKRGQNVTFRCDPISEHNRLYWYRQTLGQGPEFLTYFQNEAQLEKSRLLSDRFSAERPKGSFSTLEIQRTEQGDSAMYLCASVAGLLTEAFFGQGTRLTVV.

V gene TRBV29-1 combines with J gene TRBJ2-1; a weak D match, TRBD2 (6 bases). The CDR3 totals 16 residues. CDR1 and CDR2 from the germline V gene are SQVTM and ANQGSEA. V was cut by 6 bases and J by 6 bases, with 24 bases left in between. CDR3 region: CSVGQGTGGVINEQFF. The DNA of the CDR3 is TGCAGCGTGGGGCAGGGCACCGGAGGGGTAATCAATGAGCAGTTCTTC.

This CDR3 reads CASSKGDGFNQPQHF. CDR3 sequence (DNA): TGTGCCAGCAGTAAGGGAGACGGATTCAATCAGCCCCAGCATTTT. The V call is TRBV27, the J call TRBJ1-5, with D unclear. Trimming shortened V by 5 bases and J by 3 bases, and 14 bases separated the two germline ends. CDR3 length: 15 amino acids. Germline V CDR1 and CDR2: MNHEY, SMNVEV (reference sequence).

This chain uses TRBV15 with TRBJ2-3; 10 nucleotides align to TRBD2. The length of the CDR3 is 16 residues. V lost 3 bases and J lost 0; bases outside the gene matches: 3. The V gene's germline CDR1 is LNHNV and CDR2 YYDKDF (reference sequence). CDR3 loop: CATSSRTSGSTDTQYF. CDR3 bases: TGTGCCACCAGCAGCCGGACTAGCGGTAGCACAGATACGCAGTATTTT.

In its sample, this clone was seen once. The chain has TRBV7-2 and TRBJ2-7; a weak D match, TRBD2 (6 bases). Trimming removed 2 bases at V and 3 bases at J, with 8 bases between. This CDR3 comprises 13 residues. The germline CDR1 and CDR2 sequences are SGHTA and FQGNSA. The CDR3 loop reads CASSLMGGYEQYF. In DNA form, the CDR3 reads TGTGCCAGCAGCTTAATGGGAGGCTACGAGCAGTACTTC. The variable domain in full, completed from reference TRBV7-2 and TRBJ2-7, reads GAGVSQSPSNKVTEKGKDVELRCDPISGHTALYWYRQSLGQGLEFLIYFQGNSAPDKSGLPSDRFSAERTGGSVSTLTIQRTQQEDSAVYLCASSLMGGYEQYFGPGTRLTVT.

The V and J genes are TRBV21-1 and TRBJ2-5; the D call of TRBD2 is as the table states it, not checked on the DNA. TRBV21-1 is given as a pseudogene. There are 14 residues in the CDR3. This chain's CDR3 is CASSNTREPETQYF. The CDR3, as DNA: TGTGCCAGCAGCAACACTAGGGAACCAGAGACCCAGTACTTC.

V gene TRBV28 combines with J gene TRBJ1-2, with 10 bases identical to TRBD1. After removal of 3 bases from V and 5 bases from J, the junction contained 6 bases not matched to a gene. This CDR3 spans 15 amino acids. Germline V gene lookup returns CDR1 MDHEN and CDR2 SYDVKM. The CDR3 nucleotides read TGTGCCAGCAGTTTGGGACAGGGGACTGGGTATGGCTACACCTTC. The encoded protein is CASSLGQGTGYGYTF.

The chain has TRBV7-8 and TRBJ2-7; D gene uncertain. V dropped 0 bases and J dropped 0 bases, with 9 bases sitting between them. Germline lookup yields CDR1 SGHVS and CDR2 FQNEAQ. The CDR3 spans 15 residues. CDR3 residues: CASSLARTSSYEQYF. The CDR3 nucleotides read TGTGCCAGCAGCTTAGCGCGGACGAGCTCCTACGAGCAGTACTTC.